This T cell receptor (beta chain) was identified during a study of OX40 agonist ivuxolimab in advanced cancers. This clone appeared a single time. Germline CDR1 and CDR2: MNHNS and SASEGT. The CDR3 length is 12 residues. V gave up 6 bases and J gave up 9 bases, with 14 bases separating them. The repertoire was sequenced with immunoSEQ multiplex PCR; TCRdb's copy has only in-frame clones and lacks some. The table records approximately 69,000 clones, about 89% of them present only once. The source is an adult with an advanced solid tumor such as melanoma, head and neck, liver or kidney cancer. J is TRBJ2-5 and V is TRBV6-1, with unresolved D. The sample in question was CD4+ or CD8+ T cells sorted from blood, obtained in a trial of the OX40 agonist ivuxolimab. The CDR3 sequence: CASRPMVPAQYF. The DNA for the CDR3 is TGTGCCAGCAGACCGATGGTTCCAGCCCAGTACTTC.